The 30 T cell receptor beta chains below come from one sample, sequenced in a study of CD8+ T cells in alopecia areata. It was cDNA, reverse transcribed from extracted RNA, that served as the sequencing template. Profiled with immunoSEQ multiplex PCR; TCRdb holds only in-frame clones, not every one. The repertoire consists of 100,000 to 120,000 clones, with 58% occurring once and the leading ten covering approximately 23%. The sequencing sample was made of NKG2D-low CD8+ T cells sorted from blood. The receptors stem from a human donor with alopecia areata.

This clone was observed a few times. CDR3 amino acids: CASSYPLGHYATYEQYF. The CDR3 DNA is TGTGCCAGCAGTTACCCCCTCGGACACTATGCGACCTACGAGCAGTACTTC. The genes are TRBV28 and TRBJ2-7, with a possible D match to TRBD1 (5 bases). Deletions cut 4 bases from V and 2 bases from J, with 21 bases between. Germline lookup yields CDR1 MDHEN and CDR2 SYDVKM. This CDR3 is built from 17 residues.

This chain links TRBV6-5 with TRBJ2-1; D is perhaps TRBD2 (6 bases). Germline lookup yields CDR1 MNHEY and CDR2 SVGAGI. Trimming left V 0 bases short and J 9 bases short, with 15 bases between. The CDR3 length is 15 residues. CDR3 sequence: CASSYSRTSWVEQFF. As DNA, the CDR3 is TGTGCCAGCAGTTACTCGAGAACTAGCTGGGTTGAGCAGTTCTTC.

This clone was seen a handful of times. This chain links TRBV5-1 with TRBJ2-7; no clear D. V lost 0 bases to trimming and J lost 3 bases, with 10 bases between them. The CDR3 sequence is 14 residues long. Germline V gene data show CDR1 as SGHRS and CDR2 as YFSETQ. CDR3 in DNA: TGCGCCAGCAGCTTGGTTGGGGAATACTACGAGCAGTACTTC. This codes for CASSLVGEYYEQYF. Drawing the rest from reference TRBV5-1 and TRBJ2-7, the complete variable domain is KAGVTQTPRYLIKTRGQQVTLSCSPISGHRSVSWYQQTPGQGLQFLFEYFSETQRNKGNFPGRFSGRQFSNSRSEMNVSTLELGDSALYLCASSLVGEYYEQYFGPGTRLTVT.

This chain joins TRBV28 and TRBJ2-5; a possible D gene is TRBD2 (5 bases). V was pared by 2 bases and J by 1 base, with 5 bases between. The CDR3 extends over 13 amino acids. Per germline, CDR1 MDHEN and CDR2 SYDVKM. The DNA of the CDR3 is TGTGCCAGCAGTTTAGGAGGCCAAGAGACCCAGTACTTC. Amino acids: CASSLGGQETQYF.

The V call is TRBV4-1, the J call TRBJ2-1, with no clear D. Germline CDR1 MGHRA, CDR2 YSYEKL. The CDR3 runs 12 residues. Trimming cost V 3 bases and J 7 bases, with 7 bases left between them. The DNA of the CDR3 is TGCGCCAGCAGCCAGGGGTGGAATGAGCAGTTCTTC. Residues: CASSQGWNEQFF.

V usage is TRBV7-3 and J usage is TRBJ2-1; maybe TRBD2 (6 bases). CDR3 length: 16 amino acids. Trimming took 1 base from V and 4 from J, leaving 14 bases between them. Germline CDR1 and CDR2: SGHTA and FQGTGA. The CDR3 here is CASSLRAGSSYNEQFF. CDR3 nucleotides: TGTGCCAGCAGCTTAAGGGCGGGATCGTCGTACAATGAGCAGTTCTTC.

This chain joins TRBV28 and TRBJ1-1; no reliable D call. Germline CDR1 MDHEN, CDR2 SYDVKM. Trimming pared 2 bases from V and 3 bases from J, leaving 16 bases between. The CDR3 has 16 residues. In nucleotides, the CDR3 is TGTGCCAGCAGTTTACCCTCGTCCCCATGGGACACTGAAGCTTTCTTT. This encodes CASSLPSSPWDTEAFF.

The rearrangement joins TRBV7-9 to TRBJ2-7; 9 nucleotides agree with TRBD1. This CDR3 has 13 residues. J was trimmed by 10 bases and V by 5 bases; bases with no gene match: 9. Germline V gene data show CDR1 as SEHNR and CDR2 as FQNEAQ (reference sequence). The CDR3 DNA sequence: TGTGCCAGCAGCGTGGGGACAGGGTTGTTTCAGTACTTC. Its protein is CASSVGTGLFQYF.

This clone occurred once. This chain uses TRBV6-5 with TRBJ2-7; 7 nucleotides line up with TRBD2. The CDR3 is 15 residues long. J was trimmed by 3 bases and V by 4 bases; bases with no gene match: 9. The germline V gene encodes CDR1 MNHEY and CDR2 SVGAGI. The CDR3 loop reads CASSWGSGGNYEQYF. DNA for the CDR3: TGTGCCAGCAGTTGGGGTTCGGGGGGTAACTACGAGCAGTACTTC.

The rearrangement uses TRBV6-1 and TRBJ2-7; 7 nucleotides match TRBD2. V gave up 4 bases and J gave up 2 bases; unmatched junction bases: 11. Germline lookup yields CDR1 MNHNS and CDR2 SASEGT. The CDR3 is made up of 16 amino acids. Written as DNA, the CDR3 is TGTGCCAGCAGTGTCGGGGGGTACGGGAACACCTACGAGCAGTACTTC. Encoded protein: CASSVGGYGNTYEQYF.

The chain has TRBV2 and TRBJ2-7, with a tentative D call TRBD1 (6 bases). Germline V CDR1 and CDR2: SNHLY, FYNNEI. CDR3 length: 11 amino acids. Trimming pared 5 bases from V and 9 bases from J, leaving 11 bases between. CDR3 nucleotide sequence: TGTGCCAGCAGTACAGGGCTGCGGCAGTACTTC. This codes for CASSTGLRQYF. The complete variable domain, with remaining parts taken from reference TRBV2 and TRBJ2-7, reads EPEVTQTPSHQVTQMGQEVILRCVPISNHLYFYWYRQILGQKVEFLVSFYNNEISEKSEIFDDQFSVERPDGSNFTLKIRSTKLEDSAMYFCASSTGLRQYFGPGTRLTVT.

V and J are TRBV7-8 and TRBJ2-1; TRBD2 matches at 9 bases. CDR1 SGHVS and CDR2 FQNEAQ come from the germline V gene. The CDR3 is 15 residues long. V lost 4 bases to trimming and J lost 8 bases; unmatched junction nucleotides: 9. CDR3 sequence: CASSSNERGAHEQFF. DNA for the CDR3: TGTGCCAGCAGCTCCAACGAGCGGGGGGCCCATGAGCAGTTCTTC.

The chain couples TRBV27 to TRBJ2-7; either TRBD1 or TRBD2 may fit D (5 bases each). CDR3 length equals 13 residues. Per germline, CDR1 MNHEY and CDR2 SMNVEV (reference sequence). V was pared by 6 bases and J by 3 bases, with 12 bases between. CDR3 amino acids: CASSPGRRYEQYF. CDR3 bases: TGTGCCAGCAGCCCGGGACGGCGCTACGAGCAGTACTTC.

This clone was detected a few times. The chain recombines TRBV27 with TRBJ1-1; the D gene is possibly TRBD1 (5 bases). The germline V and J ends were trimmed by 8 bases and 1 base, with 14 bases remaining between them. The CDR3 extends over 14 amino acids. Germline CDR1 and CDR2: MNHEY and SMNVEV (reference sequence). The CDR3 loop reads CASRAAGPNTEAFF. Here the CDR3 DNA reads TGTGCCAGCCGTGCTGCGGGGCCGAACACTGAAGCTTTCTTT.

V usage is TRBV4-1 and J usage is TRBJ2-7, with TRBD2 matching 8 bases. The V gene's germline CDR1 is MGHRA and CDR2 YSYEKL. This CDR3 has 15 residues. The J segment lost 5 bases and the V segment lost 3 bases, leaving 9 bases of the junction unmatched. The CDR3 loop is CASSHISGIRNEQYF. In nucleotides, the CDR3 is TGCGCCAGCAGCCATATTAGCGGGATTCGAAACGAGCAGTACTTC.

The CDR3 coding sequence is TGTGCCAGCAGCGAGACAGGGAGAGCCTACGAGCAGTACTTC. This gives the protein CASSETGRAYEQYF. The V gene is TRBV5-6, the J gene TRBJ2-7; 7 nucleotides align to TRBD1. Germline-derived CDR1 and CDR2 are SGHDT and YYEEEE. The CDR3 length is 14 residues. Germline trimming cut 4 bases from V and 2 bases from J; bases unmatched to any gene: 6.

Only a few counts were recorded for this clone. The V call is TRBV4-1, the J call TRBJ2-7; D might be TRBD2 (5 bases). The V end was cut by 0 bases, the J end by 0 bases, with 9 bases between. Germline assignment: CDR1 MGHRA and CDR2 YSYEKL. This CDR3 has 15 amino acids. In DNA form, the CDR3 reads TGCGCCAGCAGCCAAGAAGGACTCAGCTCCTACGAGCAGTACTTC. The encoded protein is CASSQEGLSSYEQYF.

The chain combines TRBV4-1 with TRBJ2-7; TRBD1 matches 9 bases. Germline-derived CDR1 and CDR2 are MGHRA and YSYEKL. V lost 2 bases to trimming and J lost 0 bases; unmatched junction nucleotides: 2. The CDR3 totals 15 residues. The CDR3 here is CASSQTGQGSYEQYF. The CDR3, as DNA: TGCGCCAGCAGCCAAACGGGACAGGGCTCCTACGAGCAGTACTTC.

CDR3 amino acids: CAARGLGYTF. The CDR3 nucleotides are TGTGCCGCGAGAGGGTTAGGCTACACCTTC. The chain employs TRBV2 and TRBJ1-2; D remains ambiguous. Trimming took off 11 bases at V and 8 bases at J, with 12 bases between the two ends. Germline assignment: CDR1 SNHLY and CDR2 FYNNEI. The length of the CDR3 is 10 residues.

V usage is TRBV5-6 and J usage is TRBJ2-1; possibly TRBD2 for D (5 bases). The germline V and J ends were trimmed by 0 bases and 1 base, with 17 bases remaining between them. Germline CDR1 is SGHDT and CDR2 is YYEEEE. The CDR3 extends over 18 amino acids. The CDR3 DNA reads as TGTGCCAGCAGCTTGGAGGGTCTGGGAGTAGGGTCCTACAATGAGCAGTTCTTC. It encodes CASSLEGLGVGSYNEQFF.

In its sample, this clone was seen once. This sequence joins TRBV4-1 and TRBJ2-1, with D possibly TRBD2 on 6 matching bases. The CDR3 runs 17 residues. Germline V lookup: CDR1 MGHRA, CDR2 YSYEKL. Trimming took 1 base from V and 5 from J, leaving 18 bases between them. The CDR3 spells CASSQAPLAERDNEQFF. The CDR3, as DNA: TGCGCCAGCAGCCAAGCCCCACTAGCCGAACGGGACAATGAGCAGTTCTTC.

This chain joins TRBV10-3 and TRBJ2-1, with TRBD2 matching 13 bases. The CDR3 covers 19 residues. The trim removed 5 bases at V and 6 bases at J, leaving 16 bases unmatched. CDR1 and CDR2 (germline): ENHRY, SYGVKD. This chain's CDR3 is CAISPFGLAGVPPSNEQFF. The CDR3 DNA is TGTGCCATCAGTCCGTTCGGACTAGCGGGAGTTCCACCCTCCAATGAGCAGTTCTTC.

V is TRBV29-1 and J is TRBJ2-7; D is perhaps TRBD2 (6 bases). V lost 6 bases and J lost 2, with 23 bases in between. CDR3 length equals 16 residues. The germline CDR1 and CDR2 sequences are SQVTM and ANQGSEA. The CDR3 sequence is CSVLIGRGTAPYEQYF. CDR3 DNA sequence: TGCAGCGTCCTCATCGGTCGGGGGACTGCCCCCTACGAGCAGTACTTC.

This chain uses TRBV2 with TRBJ1-5; D call uncertain. Trimming shortened V by 1 base and J by 0 bases, and 13 bases separated the two germline ends. CDR3 length: 17 residues. Per the germline V gene, CDR1 is SNHLY and CDR2 is FYNNEI. CDR3 sequence: CASSEVGRGYSNQPQHF. CDR3 bases: TGTGCCAGCAGTGAAGTAGGTAGAGGTTATAGCAATCAGCCCCAGCATTTT. The variable domain in full, completed from reference TRBV2 and TRBJ1-5, reads EPEVTQTPSHQVTQMGQEVILRCVPISNHLYFYWYRQILGQKVEFLVSFYNNEISEKSEIFDDQFSVERPDGSNFTLKIRSTKLEDSAMYFCASSEVGRGYSNQPQHFGDGTRLSIL.

This clone came up a few times. This sequence joins TRBV19 and TRBJ2-7, with 7 bases fitting TRBD1. CDR1 and CDR2 (germline): LNHDA, SQIVND (reference sequence). The CDR3 length is 15 residues. Trimming took 7 bases from V and 1 from J; bases not matched to a gene: 10. CDR3 sequence: CASTSGGDRSYEQYF. The DNA for the CDR3 is TGTGCCAGTACCAGCGGTGGGGACAGATCCTACGAGCAGTACTTC. Full variable domain (outside the CDR3, taken from reference TRBV19 and TRBJ2-7): DGGITQSPKYLFRKEGQNVTLSCEQNLNHDAMYWYRQDPGQGLRLIYYSQIVNDFQKGDIAEGYSVSREKKESFPLTVTSAQKNPTAFYLCASTSGGDRSYEQYFGPGTRLTVT.

This sequence joins TRBV13 and TRBJ2-3, with a possible D match to TRBD1 (6 bases). The CDR3 extends over 14 amino acids. Germline CDR1 reads PRHDT; CDR2 reads FYEKMQ (reference sequence). V dropped 5 bases and J dropped 4 bases, with 13 bases sitting between them. CDR3 DNA: TGTGCCAGCAGCATACCGGGACAATCAGATACGCAGTATTTT. Protein product: CASSIPGQSDTQYF.

The chain recombines TRBV7-9 with TRBJ2-7; 11 bases fit TRBD2. Germline V gene lookup returns CDR1 SEHNR and CDR2 FQNEAQ (reference sequence). With 5 bases clipped from V and 3 bases from J, the junction kept 3 bases outside the gene matches. The CDR3 is 14 amino acids. The CDR3 nucleotides are TGTGCCAGCAGCCTGGGACTAGCGGACTACGAGCAGTACTTC. This encodes CASSLGLADYEQYF.

CDR3 protein: CSVAGGWDTEAFF. The DNA of the CDR3 is TGCAGCGTCGCAGGGGGTTGGGACACTGAAGCTTTCTTT. The V call is TRBV29-1, the J call TRBJ1-1; 7 positions match TRBD1. The CDR3 covers 13 residues. V gave up 6 bases and J gave up 3 bases; unmatched junction bases: 7. Germline V CDR1 and CDR2: SQVTM, ANQGSEA.

As regards this clone: Mismatch with germline at one junction end may stem from a read error. J is TRBJ2-1 and V is TRBV27, with 8 bases fitting TRBD2. CDR3 length: 14 amino acids. In germline, CDR1 is MNHEY, CDR2 SMNVEV (reference sequence). CDR3 DNA sequence: TGTACCAGCATCGCGGGAGGTGGAAACAATGAGCAGTTCTTC. Amino acids: CTSIAGGGNNEQFF.

This sequence joins TRBV7-3 and TRBJ2-7; 9 bases map to TRBD2. Trimming took 2 bases from V and 6 from J; bases not matched to a gene: 5. Germline CDR1 reads SGHTA; CDR2 reads FQGTGA. This CDR3 is built from 14 residues. The CDR3 loop is CASSLAGGNREQYF. CDR3 coding DNA: TGTGCCAGCAGCTTAGCGGGGGGGAATCGCGAGCAGTACTTC.